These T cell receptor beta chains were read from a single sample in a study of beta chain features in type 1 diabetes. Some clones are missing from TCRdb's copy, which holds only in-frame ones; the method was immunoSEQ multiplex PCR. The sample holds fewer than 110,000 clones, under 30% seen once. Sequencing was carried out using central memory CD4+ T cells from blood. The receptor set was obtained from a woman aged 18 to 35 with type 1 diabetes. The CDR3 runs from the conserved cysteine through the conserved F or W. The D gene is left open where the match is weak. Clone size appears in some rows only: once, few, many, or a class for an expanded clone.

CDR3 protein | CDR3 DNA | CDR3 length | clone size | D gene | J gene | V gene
CASSLAGVETQYF | TGTGCCAGTTCCCTAGCGGGAGTTGAGACCCAGTACTTC | 13 | - | TRBD2 | TRBJ2-5 | TRBV19
CASSSGGAGTGLSGANVLTF | TGTGCCAGCAGCTCGGGGGGTGCCGGGACAGGTCTCTCTGGGGCCAACGTCCTGACTTTC | 20 | few | - | TRBJ2-6 | TRBV28
CAWSVGQGQYGNQPQHF | TGTGCCTGGAGTGTTGGACAGGGGCAGTACGGCAATCAGCCCCAGCATTTT | 17 | few | TRBD1 | TRBJ1-5 | TRBV30
CASSNRGRNNEKLFF | TGTGCCAGCAGTAACAGGGGAAGAAATAATGAAAAACTGTTTTTT | 15 | few | TRBD1 | TRBJ1-4 | TRBV2
CASGLSLDRVETQYF | TGTGCTAGTGGTTTGAGCCTGGACAGGGTGGAGACCCAGTACTTC | 15 | - | TRBD1 | TRBJ2-5 | TRBV12-5
CASSSTPGLYEQYF | TGTGCCAGCAGCTCAACCCCAGGTCTATACGAGCAGTACTTC | 14 | few | - | TRBJ2-7 | TRBV7-2
CASSHGQGGGYTF | TGCGCCAGCAGTCACGGACAGGGTGGTGGCTACACCTTC | 13 | - | TRBD1 | TRBJ1-2 | TRBV5-1
CASSAYRGANYGYTF | TGTGCCAGCAGCGCATACAGGGGGGCTAACTATGGCTACACCTTC | 15 | few | TRBD1 | TRBJ1-2 | TRBV7-2
CASSISLSSFSYGYTF | TGTGCCAGTAGTATCTCACTGAGTTCTTTCTCCTATGGCTACACCTTC | 16 | few | - | TRBJ1-2 | TRBV19
CASRGGLAGGTNTQYF | TGTGCCAGTAGGGGGGGACTAGCGGGAGGCACGAATACGCAGTATTTT | 16 | - | TRBD2 | TRBJ2-3 | TRBV19
CASSYYGRVGEKLFF | TGTGCCAGCAGTTACTACGGCAGGGTCGGGGAAAAACTGTTTTTT | 15 | - | - | TRBJ1-4 | TRBV6-5
CASSIDRGAGANVLTF | TGTGCCAGTAGTATAGATAGGGGCGCTGGGGCCAACGTCCTGACTTTC | 16 | once | - | TRBJ2-6 | TRBV19
CASSYGLARRNEQFF | TGTGCCAGCAGTTACGGACTAGCGCGTCGCAATGAGCAGTTCTTC | 15 | few | TRBD2 | TRBJ2-1 | TRBV6-5
CASSEQGTHEQFF | TGTGCCAGCAGTGAACAGGGAACTCATGAGCAGTTCTTC | 13 | - | - | TRBJ2-1 | TRBV6-1
CASSSQGTDTQYF | TGCGCCAGCAGCTCCCAGGGCACAGATACGCAGTATTTT | 13 | few | - | TRBJ2-3 | TRBV5-1